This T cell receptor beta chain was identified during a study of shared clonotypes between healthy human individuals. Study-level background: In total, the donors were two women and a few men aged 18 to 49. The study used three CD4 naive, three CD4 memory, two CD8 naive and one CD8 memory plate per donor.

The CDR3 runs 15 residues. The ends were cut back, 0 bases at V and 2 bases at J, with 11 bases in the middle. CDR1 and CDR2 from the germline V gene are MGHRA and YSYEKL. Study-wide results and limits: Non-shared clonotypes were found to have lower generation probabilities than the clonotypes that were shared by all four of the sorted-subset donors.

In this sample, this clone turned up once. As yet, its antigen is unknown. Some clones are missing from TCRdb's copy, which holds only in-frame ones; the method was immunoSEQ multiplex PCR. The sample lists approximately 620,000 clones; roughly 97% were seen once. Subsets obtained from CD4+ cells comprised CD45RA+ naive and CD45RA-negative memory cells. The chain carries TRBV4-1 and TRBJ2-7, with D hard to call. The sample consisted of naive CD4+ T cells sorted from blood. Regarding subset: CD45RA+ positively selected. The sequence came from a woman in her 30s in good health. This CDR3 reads CASSQDLLRAYEQYF. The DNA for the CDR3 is TGCGCCAGCAGCCAAGATTTACTGAGAGCCTACGAGCAGTACTTC.